What follows are 25 T cell receptor beta chains derived from one specimen sequenced in a study of human T cells and chemical hapten exposure (dated by TCRdb to the early 2020s). The time point label of this sample denotes: patch test 1, 2 weeks after DPC sensitization. The sample's treatment or condition, from its label and the paper: therapeutic diphenylcyclopropenone sensitization with weekly scalp DPC. Total RNA was extracted from unfractionated whole blood that had been collected in Tempus Blood RNA tubes. The library was built by means of RACE. Instrument used: NextSeq 500. Clones were called with MiXCR by TCRdb after fastp trimmed the public reads at Q25, and only in-frame beta chains were retained. Here each entry gathers all rows of one CDR3 protein and keeps the most common genes and DNA. This sample comprises 50,000 or so distinct CDR3 sequences, about 10% of them detected only once. The top ten clonotypes cover less than 2% of the sample.

The source was whole blood, collected in connection with sensitization to the hapten diphenylcyclopropenone (DPC). These receptors all stem from a woman aged 40 to 50 with alopecia areata. Some clones in this sample may be carry-over from other donors' samples.

This clonotype was seen a few times. The chain joins TRBV2 to TRBJ2-1; no reliable D call. CDR1 and CDR2 (germline): SNHLY, FYNNEI. CDR3 size: 13 residues. Trimming stripped 7 bases from V and 12 bases from J, with 19 bases between. The CDR3 region is CASKLGVAQMQFF. In DNA form, the CDR3 reads TGTGCCAGCAAGCTTGGGGTAGCCCAAATGCAGTTCTTC. Full variable domain (outside the CDR3, taken from reference TRBV2 and TRBJ2-1): EPEVTQTPSHQVTQMGQEVILRCVPISNHLYFYWYRQILGQKVEFLVSFYNNEISEKSEIFDDQFSVERPDGSNFTLKIRSTKLEDSAMYFCASKLGVAQMQFFGPGTRLTVL.

This clonotype was recorded at least ten times. The genes are TRBV12-3 or TRBV12-4 and TRBJ2-6, with no clear D. V dropped 3 bases and J dropped 0 bases, with 12 bases sitting between them. CDR3 length: 17 residues. The CDR3 loop is CASSLRPNLSGANVLTF. The DNA for the CDR3 is TGTGCCAGCAGTTTGAGACCGAACCTCTCTGGGGCCAACGTCCTGACTTTC.

The chain links TRBV6-1 to TRBJ1-1; D is ambiguous. The V gene's germline CDR1 is MNHNS and CDR2 SASEGT. Trimming shortened V by 6 bases and J by 0 bases, and 14 bases separated the two germline ends. This CDR3 spans 15 amino acids. CDR3 bases: TGTGCCAGCAGCGTTATCTCCCACATGAACACTGAAGCTTTCTTT. This translates into CASSVISHMNTEAFF.

This clonotype was counted ten times or more. This sequence joins TRBV11-2 and TRBJ2-3; D unclear. CDR3 length: 14 residues. Trimming shortened V by 1 base and J by 3 bases, and 8 bases separated the two germline ends. Germline CDR1 SGHAT, CDR2 FQNNGV. CDR3 nucleotides: TGTGCCAGCAGCTTAGTCCCCGGGACAGATACGCAGTATTTT. It specifies CASSLVPGTDTQYF.

This clonotype has a count of ten or more. This chain joins TRBV2 and TRBJ2-1; 9 bases match TRBD1. In germline, CDR1 is SNHLY, CDR2 FYNNEI. The J segment lost 9 bases and the V segment lost 6 bases, leaving 6 bases of the junction unmatched. The CDR3 totals 13 residues. This chain's CDR3 is CASRTTGGGEQFF. DNA for the CDR3: TGTGCCAGCAGAACGACAGGGGGGGGTGAGCAGTTCTTC.

The rearrangement joins TRBV29-1 to TRBJ1-2; unclear D gene. Germline V CDR1 and CDR2: SQVTM, ANQGSEA. The CDR3 sequence is 11 residues long. Trimming took off 4 bases at V and 8 bases at J, with 11 bases between the two ends. CDR3 bases: TGCAGCGTTGTCTGGGTACGCGGCTACACCTTC. This translates into CSVVWVRGYTF.

This clonotype appeared a few times. The V gene is TRBV5-4, the J gene TRBJ2-7, with D perhaps TRBD1 or TRBD2 (5 bases each). Trimming removed 4 bases at V and 3 bases at J, with 17 bases between. The CDR3 loop spans 15 amino acids. Per the germline V gene, CDR1 is SGHNT and CDR2 is YYREEE (reference sequence). DNA for the CDR3: TGTGCCAGCAGCCAAGGGACGGTCGCTATCTACGAGCAGTACTTC. Translated, it gives CASSQGTVAIYEQYF.

The chain carries TRBV5-5 and TRBJ1-1; TRBD1 is a possible D gene (5 bases). The CDR3 is 13 amino acids. CDR1 and CDR2 (germline): SGHKS, YYEKEE (reference sequence). Trimming took off 2 bases at V and 7 bases at J, with 12 bases between the two ends. The CDR3, as DNA: TGTGCCAGCAGCTTTGGGACGGCGATTGAAGCTTTCTTT. The encoded protein is CASSFGTAIEAFF.

The chain is built from TRBV5-6 and TRBJ2-3; D is tentatively TRBD1 or TRBD2 (5 bases each). In germline, CDR1 is SGHDT, CDR2 YYEEEE. The V and J ends lost 0 bases and 2 bases respectively, with 10 bases between them. The CDR3 extends over 15 amino acids. The CDR3, as DNA: TGTGCCAGCAGCTTGGGGGACCGAACCACAGATACGCAGTATTTT. Translated, it gives CASSLGDRTTDTQYF.

This clonotype was seen only a few times. The chain couples TRBV11-2 to TRBJ2-2, with D maybe TRBD2 (7 bases). Trimming took 1 base from V and 1 from J, leaving 10 bases between them. Germline V gene lookup returns CDR1 SGHAT and CDR2 FQNNGV. The CDR3 runs to 16 residues. In nucleotides, the CDR3 is TGTGCCAGCAGCTTAGGCGGGGGCCGGAACACCGGGGAGCTGTTTTTT. The encoded protein is CASSLGGGRNTGELFF. The complete variable domain, with remaining parts taken from reference TRBV11-2 and TRBJ2-2, reads EAGVAQSPRYKIIEKRQSVAFWCNPISGHATLYWYQQILGQGPKLLIQFQNNGVVDDSQLPKDRFSAERLKGVDSTLKIQPAKLEDSAVYLCASSLGGGRNTGELFFGEGSRLTVL.

The chain has TRBV7-2 and TRBJ2-3; D is tentatively TRBD1 or TRBD2 (5 bases each). The V end was cut by 3 bases, the J end by 5 bases, with 9 bases between. This CDR3 comprises 13 residues. The germline V gene encodes CDR1 SGHTA and CDR2 FQGNSA. The CDR3 spells CASSFFGGDTQYF. The CDR3 bases are TGTGCCAGCAGCTTTTTTGGGGGAGATACGCAGTATTTT. Looking up the rest from reference TRBV7-2 and TRBJ2-3 gives the full variable domain: GAGVSQSPSNKVTEKGKDVELRCDPISGHTALYWYRQSLGQGLEFLIYFQGNSAPDKSGLPSDRFSAERTGGSVSTLTIQRTQQEDSAVYLCASSFFGGDTQYFGPGTRLTVL.

This clonotype was detected ten times or more. This chain links TRBV2 with TRBJ1-5; 12 bases line up with TRBD1. Losses at the gene ends were 6 bases for V and 6 bases for J; bases not matched to a gene: 6. Germline lookup yields CDR1 SNHLY and CDR2 FYNNEI. There are 15 residues in the CDR3. The CDR3 DNA reads TGTGCCAGCAGCGCCGGGACAGGGGGCGTTCAGCCCCAGCATTTT. This gives the protein CASSAGTGGVQPQHF.

The V call is TRBV10-1, the J call TRBJ2-1; 8 bases are shared with TRBD1. Germline lookup yields CDR1 WNHNN and CDR2 SYGVQD (reference sequence). The CDR3 loop spans 16 amino acids. J gave up 7 bases and V 0 bases, and 8 bases lay outside the gene matches. The CDR3 region has the DNA TGCGCCAGCAGTGAGTCCCTCTTCCAGGGGGCGAATGAGCAGTTCTTC. Its protein product is CASSESLFQGANEQFF.

This clonotype was counted between two and nine times. The gene calls are TRBV28 and TRBJ1-2; the D gene is possibly TRBD1 (6 bases). The germline CDR1 and CDR2 sequences are MDHEN and SYDVKM. CDR3 size: 13 residues. CDR3 sequence (DNA): TGTGCTTCCCGGGGGCAGGAGAACTATGGCTACACCTTC. Translation: CASRGQENYGYTF.

In nucleotides, the CDR3 is TGCAGCGTTCGGGGCCCTAATGAAAAACTGTTTTTT. It is translated as CSVRGPNEKLFF. V is TRBV29-1 and J is TRBJ1-4, with D possibly matching TRBD1 (5 bases). CDR1 is SQVTM, CDR2 ANQGSEA, per germline. The CDR3 is made up of 12 amino acids. The V end lost 5 bases, the J end lost 3 bases, and 7 bases lay between the germline ends.

This clonotype came up many times. The chain employs TRBV5-5 and TRBJ2-3, with 9 bases matching TRBD1. Losses at the gene ends were 4 bases for V and 2 bases for J; bases not matched to a gene: 8. Germline lookup yields CDR1 SGHKS and CDR2 YYEKEE (reference sequence). The CDR3 length is 16 residues. This CDR3 reads CASSALDRGSTDTQYF. The CDR3 DNA sequence: TGTGCCAGCAGCGCTCTGGACAGGGGCTCCACAGATACGCAGTATTTT.

The rearrangement uses TRBV28 and TRBJ2-5, with D uncertain. This CDR3 region has 12 residues. V shed 7 bases and J shed 4 bases, with 10 bases lying between them. Germline CDR1 MDHEN, CDR2 SYDVKM. The DNA of the CDR3 is TGTGCCAGCACCCGAGGTAGAGAGACCCAGTACTTC. It translates to CASTRGRETQYF.

V gene TRBV10-3 combines with J gene TRBJ2-7; TRBD1 is a possible D gene (6 bases). V was pared by 5 bases and J by 5 bases, with 10 bases between. This CDR3 contains 12 residues. Germline lookup yields CDR1 ENHRY and CDR2 SYGVKD. The CDR3: CAISTGPHEQYF. CDR3 bases: TGTGCCATCAGTACAGGGCCCCACGAGCAGTACTTC.

V usage is TRBV2 and J usage is TRBJ1-5; maybe TRBD1 (6 bases). The V gene lost 6 bases and the J gene lost 7 bases, with 22 bases spanning the gap. Germline V gene lookup returns CDR1 SNHLY and CDR2 FYNNEI. The CDR3 extends over 16 amino acids. CDR3 sequence reads: CASRAPGPGGGQPQHF. Here the CDR3 DNA reads TGTGCCAGCAGAGCACCGGGCCCAGGAGGGGGACAGCCCCAGCATTTT. The full variable domain, with the rest looked up from reference TRBV2 and TRBJ1-5, is EPEVTQTPSHQVTQMGQEVILRCVPISNHLYFYWYRQILGQKVEFLVSFYNNEISEKSEIFDDQFSVERPDGSNFTLKIRSTKLEDSAMYFCASRAPGPGGGQPQHFGDGTRLSIL.

The chain combines TRBV12-3 or TRBV12-4 with TRBJ2-7; no definite D call. V lost 4 bases and J lost 7, with 14 bases in between. The CDR3 is 13 residues long. As DNA, the CDR3 is TGTGCCAGCAGTTCCATCCCCCTGGGGGAGCAGTACTTC. Amino acids: CASSSIPLGEQYF.

In this sample, this clonotype turned up many times. The chain recombines TRBV7-8 with TRBJ2-5, with D possibly being TRBD2 (7 bases). CDR1 and CDR2 (germline): SGHVS, FQNEAQ. Trimming took off 1 base at V and 6 bases at J, with 12 bases between the two ends. The CDR3 spans 14 residues. For the CDR3, the DNA is TGTGCCAGCAGCTTAGAAGGGGGGGGCAAGACCCAGTACTTC. It codes for CASSLEGGGKTQYF.

This clonotype was observed many times. The V and J genes are TRBV20-1 and TRBJ2-1; 14 bases fit TRBD2. V gave up 6 bases and J gave up 4 bases; unmatched junction bases: 5. The CDR3 spans 15 residues. Germline V gives CDR1 DFQATT, CDR2 SNEGSKA (reference sequence). The CDR3 nucleotides are TGCAGTGCAAGACTAGCGGGAGGGACTTACAATGAGCAGTTCTTC. The encoded protein is CSARLAGGTYNEQFF.

This clonotype was observed a few times. This rearrangement joins TRBV6-5 to TRBJ1-1; 7 nucleotides align to TRBD1. The germline gives CDR1 MNHEY, CDR2 SVGAGI. There are 14 residues in the CDR3. The J segment lost 2 bases and the V segment lost 6 bases, leaving 6 bases of the junction unmatched. The CDR3 sequence is CASRPGTANTEAFF. As DNA, the CDR3 is TGTGCCAGCAGACCCGGGACAGCAAACACTGAAGCTTTCTTT.

This clonotype has ten or more counts. This chain connects TRBV29-1 to TRBJ2-1; D not certain. Germline V gene sequence: CDR1 SQVTM, CDR2 ANQGSEA. The CDR3 is made up of 12 amino acids. V was cut by 0 bases and J by 7 bases, with 7 bases left in between. The CDR3 bases are TGCAGCGTTGAAGAACCCAGGAATGAGCAGTTCTTC. This translates into CSVEEPRNEQFF.

There are many counts of this clonotype. The chain recombines TRBV29-1 with TRBJ1-2, with D unclear. Trimming left V 3 bases short and J 3 bases short, with 8 bases between. The germline gives CDR1 SQVTM, CDR2 ANQGSEA. The CDR3 covers 12 residues. CDR3 sequence reads: CSVESGDYGYTF. The DNA of the CDR3 is TGCAGCGTTGAGTCAGGAGACTATGGCTACACCTTC.